The 18 T cell receptor beta chains in this list originate from one sample, sequenced in a study of cytomegalovirus exposure and HLA in healthy donors. Primers included in the PCR were 60 Vbeta and 13 Jbeta primers. Data came from immunoSEQ multiplex PCR; TCRdb stores just in-frame clones and leaves some out. Of approximately 180,000 clones in the sample, around 80% were seen once. Material for sequencing was PBMCs. The source of these receptors is a man under 40 in good health and CMV-seropositive.

The chain links TRBV5-6 to TRBJ1-1, with 9 positions matching TRBD1. The CDR3 covers 15 residues. Germline values: CDR1 SGHDT, CDR2 YYEEEE. The V gene end was trimmed by 4 bases and the J gene end by 5 bases; junction bases not matched to a gene: 9. The CDR3 reads CASSTSGTGMTEAFF. DNA for the CDR3: TGTGCCAGCAGCACTTCCGGGACAGGGATGACTGAAGCTTTCTTT.

The chain couples TRBV5-6 to TRBJ2-1; the match to TRBD2 covers 11 bases. This CDR3 has 14 amino acids. The junction had 0 bases not matched to a gene; V was cut back by 1 base and J by 6 bases. Germline CDR1 reads SGHDT; CDR2 reads YYEEEE. The CDR3 loop is CASSLTSGGNEQFF. CDR3 nucleotides: TGTGCCAGCAGCTTGACTAGCGGGGGCAATGAGCAGTTCTTC.

V usage is TRBV6-6 and J usage is TRBJ2-1; no clear D gene. Germline V lookup: CDR1 MNHNY, CDR2 SVGAGI (reference sequence). V was trimmed by 3 bases and J by 12 bases, leaving 18 bases between them. The CDR3 runs to 14 residues. The CDR3 sequence is CASSYLVVAAWQFF. CDR3 bases: TGTGCCAGCAGTTATCTAGTAGTCGCCGCTTGGCAGTTCTTC.

The V and J genes are TRBV5-1 and TRBJ1-6; D not certain. The CDR3 runs to 16 residues. The germline V and J ends were trimmed by 4 bases and 6 bases, with 17 bases remaining between them. Per the germline V gene, CDR1 is SGHRS and CDR2 is YFSETQ. The CDR3 sequence: CASSPPAGGRNSPLHF. CDR3 nucleotides: TGCGCCAGCAGCCCCCCCGCGGGTGGTCGTAATTCACCCCTCCACTTT.

CDR3 nucleotide sequence: TGTGCCAGCAGCGCGGGACTAGCGGGCTTCTACGAGCAGTACTTC. It codes for CASSAGLAGFYEQYF. The chain employs TRBV9 and TRBJ2-7, with 12 bases fitting TRBD2. In germline, CDR1 is SGDLS, CDR2 YYNGEE. The length of the CDR3 is 15 residues. Trimming at V came to 3 bases and at J to 3 bases, leaving 4 bases not matched to a gene.

This chain connects TRBV6-6 to TRBJ2-5, with TRBD2 matching 8 bases. This CDR3 is 15 amino acids long. With V trimmed by 3 bases and J by 2 bases, 5 bases remained unmatched. The germline V gene encodes CDR1 MNHNY and CDR2 SVGAGI (reference sequence). CDR3 loop: CASSYPGGRQETQYF. The CDR3, as DNA: TGTGCCAGCAGTTATCCGGGGGGGCGGCAAGAGACCCAGTACTTC.

The rearrangement uses TRBV5-3 and TRBJ2-1; unclear D gene. TRBV5-3 counts as an open reading frame of uncertain function. CDR3 length: 15 residues. V was clipped by 0 bases and J by 0 bases, with 7 bases between them. CDR3 coding DNA: TGTGCCAGAAGCTTGGGCCGGAGCTCCTACAATGAGCAGTTCTTC. It yields the protein CARSLGRSSYNEQFF.

The J gene is TRBJ1-5, the V gene TRBV27; the D gene is possibly TRBD1 (6 bases). This CDR3 has 15 residues. The germline CDR1 and CDR2 sequences are MNHEY and SMNVEV (reference sequence). V lost 2 bases to trimming and J lost 2 bases, with 10 bases between them. For the CDR3, the DNA is TGTGCCAGCAGTTTAAGGGACACGTGCAATCAGCCCCAGCATTTT. Protein sequence: CASSLRDTCNQPQHF.

The V and J genes are TRBV6-5 and TRBJ1-2; D is possibly TRBD1 (6 bases). V was clipped by 10 bases and J by 4 bases, with 16 bases between them. Germline CDR1 and CDR2: MNHEY and SVGAGI. The CDR3 is 13 amino acids. Here the CDR3 DNA reads TGTGCCACCAGAGCAGGGGTAGGCTATGGCTACACCTTC. This gives the protein CATRAGVGYGYTF.

The chain recombines TRBV7-8 with TRBJ2-1; D gene uncertain. The germline V and J ends were trimmed by 5 bases and 4 bases, with 18 bases remaining between them. Germline V CDR1 and CDR2: SGHVS, FQNEAQ. This CDR3 spans 16 amino acids. CDR3 amino acids: CASSPMSSDRYNEQFF. CDR3 DNA: TGTGCCAGCAGCCCAATGTCCTCAGATCGTTACAATGAGCAGTTCTTC.

This chain connects TRBV28 to TRBJ2-1; TRBD2 matches 7 bases. V gave up 2 bases and J gave up 8 bases; unmatched junction bases: 12. The CDR3 covers 16 residues. In germline, CDR1 is MDHEN, CDR2 SYDVKM. CDR3 nucleotides: TGTGCCAGCAGTTTAGGGAGGGAGGGGTCGGACTATGAGCAGTTCTTC. This encodes CASSLGREGSDYEQFF.

The chain links TRBV10-1 to TRBJ2-7; 9 bases are a match to TRBD1. CDR3 length equals 16 residues. The germline CDR1 and CDR2 sequences are WNHNN and SYGVQD (reference sequence). The ends lost 0 bases at V and 9 bases at J; junction bases unmatched: 12. The CDR3 is CASSESVRQGVFGQYF. The CDR3 bases are TGCGCCAGCAGTGAGTCCGTGCGACAGGGGGTCTTCGGGCAGTACTTC.

This chain connects TRBV29-1 to TRBJ1-2, with 7 positions matching TRBD1. This CDR3 comprises 12 residues. From germline, CDR1 is SQVTM and CDR2 ANQGSEA. Trimming cost V 8 bases and J 4 bases; bases outside gene matches: 7. CDR3 amino acids: CSLHSGGYGYTF. In nucleotides, the CDR3 is TGCAGCCTTCATTCAGGGGGCTATGGCTACACCTTC.

V and J are TRBV5-6 and TRBJ2-7; D not resolved. CDR1 is SGHDT, CDR2 YYEEEE, per germline. Trimming left V 1 base short and J 2 bases short, with 10 bases between. CDR3 length: 14 residues. Here the CDR3 reads CASSLSRMTYEQYF. The DNA of the CDR3 is TGTGCCAGCAGCTTGTCCAGGATGACCTACGAGCAGTACTTC.

DNA for the CDR3: TGTGCCAGCAGCTTTGACAGGGCTGATGAAGCTTTCTTT. Translating it yields CASSFDRADEAFF. V is TRBV5-4 and J is TRBJ1-1; TRBD1 aligns across 7 bases. V lost 2 bases to trimming and J lost 7 bases; unmatched junction nucleotides: 5. CDR1 and CDR2 (germline): SGHNT, YYREEE (reference sequence). The CDR3 consists of 13 residues.

The rearrangement links TRBV5-6 to TRBJ2-1, with 10 nucleotides matching TRBD2. With 1 base clipped from V and 9 bases from J, the junction kept 7 bases outside the gene matches. The CDR3 runs to 15 residues. Germline CDR1 is SGHDT and CDR2 is YYEEEE. CDR3 DNA sequence: TGTGCCAGCAGCTTGCAGCCTAGCGGGAGCAGTGAGCAGTTCTTC. Protein sequence: CASSLQPSGSSEQFF.

The chain has TRBV15 and TRBJ1-6; D ambiguous. The V and J ends lost 4 bases and 6 bases respectively, with 13 bases between them. CDR3 length: 15 residues. The germline CDR1 and CDR2 sequences are LNHNV and YYDKDF (reference sequence). The CDR3 DNA reads as TGTGCCACCAGCACCCGCAGCGCCTTTAATTCACCCCTCCACTTT. Its protein product is CATSTRSAFNSPLHF.

This chain joins TRBV27 and TRBJ2-5; a weak D match, TRBD1 (7 bases). V gave up 2 bases and J gave up 0 bases, with 10 bases separating them. CDR1 is MNHEY and CDR2 is SMNVEV in the germline V gene (reference sequence). The CDR3 has 15 residues. The CDR3 DNA reads TGTGCCAGCAGTTTAGGGGGGACAGACCAAGAGACCCAGTACTTC. Amino acid sequence: CASSLGGTDQETQYF.